This T cell receptor (beta chain) was retrieved from a study of cytotoxic CD8 clonotypes in ibrutinib-treated CLL. Method: immunoSEQ multiplex PCR; TCRdb's copy keeps in-frame clones and lacks some. Seen here are just over 200,000 clones, 60% to 80% observed once, and the top ten hold roughly an eighth. V shed 4 bases and J shed 4 bases, with 6 bases lying between them. CDR3 length equals 11 residues. Germline values: CDR1 SGHKS, CDR2 YYEKEE (reference sequence). This sequence was found in a human donor with chronic lymphocytic leukemia. Sequenced material: PBMCs, taken after 12 months of ibrutinib treatment. The rearrangement links TRBV5-5 to TRBJ2-7; D ambiguous. The CDR3 spells CASSPSYEQYF. The CDR3 nucleotides are TGTGCCAGCAGCCCCTCTTACGAGCAGTACTTC. Supplemented by reference TRBV5-5 and TRBJ2-7, the full variable domain reads DAGVTQSPTHLIKTRGQQVTLRCSPISGHKSVSWYQQVLGQGPQFIFQYYEKEERGRGNFPDRFSARQFPNYSSELNVNALLLGDSALYLCASSPSYEQYFGPGTRLTVT.